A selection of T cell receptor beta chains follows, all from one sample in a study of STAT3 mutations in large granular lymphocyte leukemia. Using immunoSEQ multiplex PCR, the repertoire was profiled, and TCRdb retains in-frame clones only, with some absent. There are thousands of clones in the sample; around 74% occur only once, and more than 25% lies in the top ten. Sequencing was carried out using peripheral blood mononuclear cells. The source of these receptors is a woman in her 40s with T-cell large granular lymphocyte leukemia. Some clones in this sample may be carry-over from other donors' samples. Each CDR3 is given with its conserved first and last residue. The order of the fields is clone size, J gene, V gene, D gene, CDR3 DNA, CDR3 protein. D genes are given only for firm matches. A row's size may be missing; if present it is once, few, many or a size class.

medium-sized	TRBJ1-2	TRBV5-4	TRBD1	TGTGCCAGCAGCTTGGGCAGGGGGCAGACTAGCGGCTACACCTTC	CASSLGRGQTSGYTF
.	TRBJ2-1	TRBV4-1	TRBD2	TGCGCCAGCAGCCAAGTAGGTCTAGCGGGAGTCAATGAGCAGTTCTTC	CASSQVGLAGVNEQFF
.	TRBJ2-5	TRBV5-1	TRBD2	TGCGCCAGCAGCCCAGGACTAGCCAAGGAGACCCAGTACTTC	CASSPGLAKETQYF
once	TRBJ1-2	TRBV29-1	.	TGCAGCGTTGCCGCAGGGACCCACGACTATGGCTACACCTTC	CSVAAGTHDYGYTF
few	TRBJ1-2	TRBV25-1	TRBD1	TGTGCCAGCAGCAGGACAGGCTCGAGCTACACCTTC	CASSRTGSSYTF
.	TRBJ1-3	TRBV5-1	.	TGCGCCAGCAGCTTGAGCAGCTCTGGAAACACCATATATTTT	CASSLSSSGNTIYF
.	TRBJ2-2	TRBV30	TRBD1	TGTGCCGTCACAGGGGGAAGGTTTCCCGGGGAGCTGTTTTTT	CAVTGGRFPGELFF
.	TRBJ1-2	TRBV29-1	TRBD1	TGCAGCGCCCGACAGGGGGCTGGGAACTATGGCTACACCTTC	CSARQGAGNYGYTF
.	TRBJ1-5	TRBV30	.	TGTGCCTGGAGTGTACGAGGGGGGACCCAGCCCCAGCATTTT	CAWSVRGGTQPQHF
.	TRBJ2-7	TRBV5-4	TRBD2	TGTGCCAGCAGCTTTTTAGCGGGAGACTCCTACGAGCAGTACTTC	CASSFLAGDSYEQYF
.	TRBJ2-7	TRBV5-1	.	TGCGCCAGCAGCTTGGTAGGGTCGGGATACGAGCAGTACTTC	CASSLVGSGYEQYF
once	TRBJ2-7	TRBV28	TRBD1	TGTGCCAGCGGGGACAGAGTTCAGTACTTC	CASGDRVQYF
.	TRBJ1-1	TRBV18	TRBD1	TGTGCCAGCTCACCAACCCAGGGGGTGCTGAACACTGAAGCTTTCTTT	CASSPTQGVLNTEAFF
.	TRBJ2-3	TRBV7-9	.	TGTGCCAGCAGCCTCGAGGGTGGGCTAAACCAATTCAAGACGCAGTATTTT	CASSLEGGLNQFKTQYF
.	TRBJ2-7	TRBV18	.	TGTGCCAGCTCACCGCCGGACAGAGACTACGAGCAGTACTTC	CASSPPDRDYEQYF
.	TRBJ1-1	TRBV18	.	TGTGCCAGCTCGCGGGAACAAACTGGGGGCACTGAAGCTTTCTTT	CASSREQTGGTEAFF
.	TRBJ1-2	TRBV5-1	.	TGCGCCAGCAGCTTGGATTGGGGGAACGGCTACACCTTC	CASSLDWGNGYTF
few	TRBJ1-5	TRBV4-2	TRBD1	TGTGCCAGCAGCCAAGATGGACAGGGAAGTCAGCCCCAGCATTTT	CASSQDGQGSQPQHF
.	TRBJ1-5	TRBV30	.	TGTGCCTGGAGTGTAAGAGGGAATCAGCCCCAGCATTTT	CAWSVRGNQPQHF
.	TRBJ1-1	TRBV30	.	TGTGCCTGGGGGCCCGTGGGGGAAAGGACTGAAGCTTTCTTT	CAWGPVGERTEAFF
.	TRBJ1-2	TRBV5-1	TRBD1	TGCGCCAGCAGCCGGGACAGGGAGCGATGGTATGGCTACACCTTC	CASSRDRERWYGYTF
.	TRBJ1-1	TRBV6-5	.	TGTGCCAGCACTCCTGGCAGGGACTTGAACACTGAAGCTTTCTTT	CASTPGRDLNTEAFF
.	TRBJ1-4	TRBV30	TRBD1	TGTGCCTGGAAAACCCAGGGGGCAACTAATGAAAAACTGTTTTTT	CAWKTQGATNEKLFF
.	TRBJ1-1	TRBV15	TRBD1	TGTGCCACCAGCAGATTAAGGCAGGGGGGTACTGAAGCTTTCTTT	CATSRLRQGGTEAFF
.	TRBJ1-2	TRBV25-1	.	TGTGCCAGCAGTGAATCAGGGACACATAAGGATGGCTACACCTTC	CASSESGTHKDGYTF
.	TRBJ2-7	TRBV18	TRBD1	TGTGCCAGCTCAACCGGAGGGACAGGGCGAAAGGACGAGCAGTACTTC	CASSTGGTGRKDEQYF
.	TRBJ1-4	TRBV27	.	TGTGCCAGCAGTCCCAGGGCAGCAACTAATGAAAAACTGTTTTTT	CASSPRAATNEKLFF
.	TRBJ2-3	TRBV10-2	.	TGCGCCAGCAGTGAGACACCCCCTCTCTACACAGATACGCAGTATTTT	CASSETPPLYTDTQYF
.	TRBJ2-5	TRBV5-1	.	TGCGCCAGCAGCTTGTTCCAACAAGAGACCCAGTACTTC	CASSLFQQETQYF
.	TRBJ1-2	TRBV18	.	TGTGCCAGCTCACCAAATCGTCCTTACTATGGCTACACCTTC	CASSPNRPYYGYTF
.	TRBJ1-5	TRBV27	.	TGTGCCAGCGCCCTGGGCAGCAATCAGCCCCAGCATTTT	CASALGSNQPQHF
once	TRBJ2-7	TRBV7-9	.	TGTGCCAGCAGCTTGGGACACTTCTACGAGCAGTACTTC	CASSLGHFYEQYF
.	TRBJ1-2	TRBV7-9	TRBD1	TGTGCCAGCAGCAGGGACAGCGGCTATGGCTACACCTTC	CASSRDSGYGYTF
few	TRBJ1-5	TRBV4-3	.	TGCGCCAGCAGCCAAGATGTCAATCAGCCCCAGCATTTT	CASSQDVNQPQHF
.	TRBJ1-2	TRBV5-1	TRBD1	TGCGCCAGCGCGGGACAGGCCCAGAACTGGGCTAACTATGGCTACACCTTC	CASAGQAQNWANYGYTF
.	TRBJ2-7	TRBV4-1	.	TGCGCCAGCAGCCGCCCCGGGACGGCCAACTCCTACGAGCAGTACTTC	CASSRPGTANSYEQYF
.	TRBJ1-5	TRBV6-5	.	TGTGCCAGCGCCCCCCGACAGTCAGGCAGTCAGCCCCAGCATTTT	CASAPRQSGSQPQHF
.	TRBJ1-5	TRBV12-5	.	TGTGCTAGTGCCCCTGGAGGGAGCAATCAGCCCCAGCATTTT	CASAPGGSNQPQHF
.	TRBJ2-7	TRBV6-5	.	TGTGCCAGCAGTTACTCAATCGTTAGTCCCTACGAGCAGTACTTC	CASSYSIVSPYEQYF
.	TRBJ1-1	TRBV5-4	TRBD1	TGTGCCAGCAGCCCAGGGGGCCCGGGACGGATGAACACTGAAGCTTTCTTT	CASSPGGPGRMNTEAFF
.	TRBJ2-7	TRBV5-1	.	TGCGCCAGCAGCTTGGCGGGGGACGGAATCTACGAGCAGTACTTC	CASSLAGDGIYEQYF
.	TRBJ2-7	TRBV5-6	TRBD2	TGTGCCAGCAGCTTGGCGGGAGGTCGACGCTACGAGCAGTACTTC	CASSLAGGRRYEQYF
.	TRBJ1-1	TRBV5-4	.	TGTGCCAGCAGCTTGGGGTCGGGACCCCAGGTGAGGACTGAAGCTTTCTTT	CASSLGSGPQVRTEAFF
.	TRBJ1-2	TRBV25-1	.	TGTGCCAGCAGGACAGGAACCTATGGCTACACCTTC	CASRTGTYGYTF
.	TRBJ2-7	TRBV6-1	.	TGTGCCAGCAGTGAAAGGTCGGAGCAGTACTTC	CASSERSEQYF
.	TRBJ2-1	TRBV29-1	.	TGCAGCGTTGCGGATTTGGGGGCAAAGTCCTACAATGAGCAGTTCTTC	CSVADLGAKSYNEQFF
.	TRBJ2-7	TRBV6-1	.	TGTGCCAGCAAGGATCAGGGCCCGATGGAGCAGTACTTC	CASKDQGPMEQYF
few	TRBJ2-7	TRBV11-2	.	TGTGCCAGCAGCTCCGACCGGGTGGCCCATAGGGAGCAGTACTTC	CASSSDRVAHREQYF
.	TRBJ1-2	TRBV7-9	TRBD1	TGTGCCAGCAGCTTACCCGCAGGGGGCGCAGGCGGCTACACCTTC	CASSLPAGGAGGYTF
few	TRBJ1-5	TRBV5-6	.	TGTGCCAGCAGCTTGGTCGGGTCGAATCAGCCCCAGCATTTT	CASSLVGSNQPQHF
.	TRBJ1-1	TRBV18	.	TGTGCCAGCTCACCACGACAGGAGAACACTGAAGCTTTCTTT	CASSPRQENTEAFF
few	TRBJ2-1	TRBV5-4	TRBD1	TGTGCCAGCAGCGAGGGACAGATGTACAATGAGCAGTTCTTC	CASSEGQMYNEQFF
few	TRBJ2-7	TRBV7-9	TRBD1	TGTGCCAGCAGCACAACCCCCGACAGGGGGATCTCCTACGAGCAGTACTTC	CASSTTPDRGISYEQYF
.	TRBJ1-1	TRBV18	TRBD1	TGTGCCAGCTCACCAAGGACCCCGGACAGGGTCCCGACCCTTGAAGCTTTCTTT	CASSPRTPDRVPTLEAFF
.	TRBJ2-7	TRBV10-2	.	TGCGCCAGCAGTGAAGGCTACGAGCAGTACTTC	CASSEGYEQYF